A selection of T cell receptor beta chains follows, all from one sample in a study of blood T cell repertoires in COVID-19. TCRdb's copy holds only in-frame clones and misses some; the assay was immunoSEQ multiplex PCR. Of roughly 49,000 clones listed, 85% to 95% were seen once; the top ten hold 9.7%. Sample: peripheral blood. The origin of the receptors is a woman over 75 with acute or convalescent COVID-19. The CDR3 runs from the conserved cysteine through the conserved F or W. A D gene is named only where the DNA matches it firmly. The size field is filled for only some rows; it gives once, few, many or a size class.

v_call: TRBV4-1; d_call: -; j_call: TRBJ2-7; clone_size: -; cdr3_aa: CASSQFPHNRGSSYEQYF; cdr3_nt: TGCGCCAGCAGCCAATTCCCCCACAATCGAGGCAGTTCCTACGAGCAGTACTTC
v_call: TRBV9; d_call: TRBD2; j_call: TRBJ2-2; clone_size: -; cdr3_aa: CASSQRASGSSGAGELFF; cdr3_nt: TGTGCCAGCAGCCAGAGGGCTAGCGGGAGTTCGGGGGCGGGGGAGCTGTTTTTT
v_call: TRBV3-1/TRBV3-2; d_call: -; j_call: TRBJ2-2; clone_size: -; cdr3_aa: CASSQESGRNTGELFF; cdr3_nt: TGTGCCAGCAGCCAAGAATCCGGGAGGAACACCGGGGAGCTGTTTTTT
v_call: TRBV7-2; d_call: TRBD2; j_call: TRBJ2-2; clone_size: few; cdr3_aa: CASSSGRTGELFF; cdr3_nt: TGTGCCAGCTCTAGCGGGAGAACCGGGGAGCTGTTTTTT
v_call: TRBV13; d_call: -; j_call: TRBJ1-1; clone_size: -; cdr3_aa: CASSLEGVVTEAFF; cdr3_nt: TGTGCCAGCAGCTTAGAGGGAGTGGTGACTGAAGCTTTCTTT
v_call: TRBV7-3; d_call: -; j_call: TRBJ2-1; clone_size: -; cdr3_aa: CASSSGSSYNEQFF; cdr3_nt: TGTGCCAGCAGCTCCGGTAGCTCCTACAATGAGCAGTTCTTC
v_call: TRBV9; d_call: -; j_call: TRBJ2-1; clone_size: -; cdr3_aa: CASSPEERQSNEQFF; cdr3_nt: TGTGCCAGCAGCCCCGAGGAGCGGCAGTCAAATGAGCAGTTCTTC
v_call: TRBV9; d_call: -; j_call: TRBJ2-5; clone_size: once; cdr3_aa: CASSGDIRQETQYF; cdr3_nt: TGTGCCAGCAGTGGGGACATAAGACAAGAGACCCAGTACTTC
v_call: TRBV2; d_call: TRBD1; j_call: TRBJ1-1; clone_size: -; cdr3_aa: CASSGQGNTEAFF; cdr3_nt: TGTGCCAGCAGTGGACAGGGAAACACTGAAGCTTTCTTT
v_call: TRBV9; d_call: TRBD1; j_call: TRBJ1-2; clone_size: once; cdr3_aa: CASSVVRQGEYGYTF; cdr3_nt: TGTGCCAGCAGCGTAGTCAGACAGGGGGAGTATGGCTACACCTTC
v_call: TRBV7-2; d_call: -; j_call: TRBJ1-6; clone_size: few; cdr3_aa: CASSLEQRVNSPLHF; cdr3_nt: TGTGCCAGCAGCTTAGAGCAGAGGGTTAATTCACCCCTCCACTTT
v_call: TRBV27; d_call: -; j_call: TRBJ2-1; clone_size: -; cdr3_aa: CASSFFASPYNEQFF; cdr3_nt: TGTGCCAGCAGTTTCTTTGCGAGCCCCTACAATGAGCAGTTCTTC
v_call: TRBV6-5; d_call: TRBD2; j_call: TRBJ2-2; clone_size: -; cdr3_aa: CASSYPSAGGHGELFF; cdr3_nt: TGTGCCAGCAGTTACCCGTCAGCGGGAGGCCACGGGGAGCTGTTTTTT
v_call: TRBV27; d_call: TRBD2; j_call: TRBJ2-1; clone_size: -; cdr3_aa: CASSPLLAGGKNEQFF; cdr3_nt: TGTGCCAGCAGTCCCCTACTAGCGGGAGGTAAAAATGAGCAGTTCTTC
v_call: TRBV6-5; d_call: -; j_call: TRBJ1-2; clone_size: -; cdr3_aa: CASRGIGYTF; cdr3_nt: TGTGCCAGCCGAGGGATTGGCTACACCTTC
v_call: TRBV19; d_call: TRBD1; j_call: TRBJ1-6; clone_size: -; cdr3_aa: CATQSTGGAMSPLHF; cdr3_nt: TGTGCCACCCAGTCCACAGGGGGCGCCATGTCACCCCTCCACTTT
v_call: TRBV6-2/TRBV6-3; d_call: -; j_call: TRBJ2-4; clone_size: -; cdr3_aa: CASSLGYSATLAKNIQYF; cdr3_nt: TGTGCCAGCAGTTTAGGGTATAGCGCGACACTAGCCAAAAACATTCAGTACTTC
v_call: TRBV21-1; d_call: -; j_call: TRBJ2-1; clone_size: once; cdr3_aa: CASSKKAGIERERYNEQFF; cdr3_nt: TGTGCCAGCAGCAAAAAGGCGGGGATTGAGCGGGAGAGATACAATGAGCAGTTCTTC
v_call: TRBV27; d_call: -; j_call: TRBJ1-2; clone_size: -; cdr3_aa: CASSPDRLAYGYTF; cdr3_nt: TGTGCCAGCAGTCCTGACAGGCTCGCTTATGGCTACACCTTC
v_call: TRBV7-3; d_call: -; j_call: TRBJ2-3; clone_size: once; cdr3_aa: CASSPGTYSTDTQYF; cdr3_nt: TGTGCCAGCAGCCCCGGGACTTATAGCACAGATACGCAGTATTTT
v_call: TRBV24-1; d_call: -; j_call: TRBJ1-1; clone_size: -; cdr3_aa: CATSDLRLPEAFF; cdr3_nt: TGTGCCACCAGTGATTTGCGCCTACCTGAAGCTTTCTTT
v_call: TRBV3-1/TRBV3-2; d_call: TRBD1; j_call: TRBJ2-1; clone_size: -; cdr3_aa: CASSHTTGQASREQFF; cdr3_nt: TGTGCCAGCAGCCACACGACCGGACAGGCCTCACGGGAGCAGTTCTTC
v_call: TRBV27; d_call: TRBD2; j_call: TRBJ2-2; clone_size: -; cdr3_aa: CASSLGGGLAAFGELFF; cdr3_nt: TGTGCCAGCAGTTTGGGGGGGGGACTAGCGGCGTTCGGGGAGCTGTTTTTT
v_call: TRBV7-2; d_call: -; j_call: TRBJ2-7; clone_size: -; cdr3_aa: CASSFPAGYGGYVEQYF; cdr3_nt: TGTGCCAGCAGCTTTCCCGCCGGATATGGGGGGTACGTCGAGCAGTACTTC
v_call: TRBV6-2/TRBV6-3; d_call: -; j_call: TRBJ1-5; clone_size: once; cdr3_aa: CASSYSAGVRQPQHF; cdr3_nt: TGTGCCAGCAGTTACTCAGCGGGGGTTAGGCAGCCCCAGCATTTT
v_call: TRBV9; d_call: TRBD2; j_call: TRBJ2-1; clone_size: -; cdr3_aa: CASSVATSGNEQFF; cdr3_nt: TGTGCCAGCAGCGTAGCTACTAGCGGGAATGAGCAGTTCTTC
v_call: TRBV28; d_call: TRBD2; j_call: TRBJ2-3; clone_size: -; cdr3_aa: CASRTSGRGDTQYF; cdr3_nt: TGTGCCAGCAGGACTAGCGGGAGGGGAGATACGCAGTATTTT
v_call: TRBV21-1; d_call: -; j_call: TRBJ2-7; clone_size: -; cdr3_aa: CASSHTTICTYEQYF; cdr3_nt: TGTGCCAGCAGCCACACGACAATTTGCACCTACGAGCAGTACTTC
v_call: TRBV4-3; d_call: -; j_call: TRBJ2-3; clone_size: -; cdr3_aa: CASSQDRTGSTDTQYF; cdr3_nt: TGCGCCAGCAGCCAAGATCGAACAGGTAGCACAGATACGCAGTATTTT
v_call: TRBV6-5; d_call: TRBD1; j_call: TRBJ1-2; clone_size: -; cdr3_aa: CASSWDRANYGYTF; cdr3_nt: TGTGCCAGCAGTTGGGACAGAGCTAACTATGGCTACACCTTC
v_call: TRBV7-6; d_call: TRBD1; j_call: TRBJ1-4; clone_size: -; cdr3_aa: CASSLTGTGGLEKLFF; cdr3_nt: TGTGCCAGCAGCTTAACCGGGACAGGGGGTCTCGAAAAACTGTTTTTT
v_call: TRBV5-8; d_call: -; j_call: TRBJ1-2; clone_size: -; cdr3_aa: CASSPRGGFGYTF; cdr3_nt: TGTGCCAGCAGCCCGAGAGGGGGTTTTGGCTACACCTTC
v_call: TRBV5-6; d_call: TRBD1; j_call: TRBJ2-5; clone_size: -; cdr3_aa: CASSPTGAETQYF; cdr3_nt: TGTGCCAGCAGCCCCACAGGGGCGGAGACCCAGTACTTC
v_call: TRBV3-1/TRBV3-2; d_call: TRBD2; j_call: TRBJ2-7; clone_size: once; cdr3_aa: CASSLPGVAGSEQYF; cdr3_nt: TGTGCCAGCAGCCTTCCGGGGGTAGCGGGCTCCGAGCAGTACTTC
v_call: TRBV11-2; d_call: -; j_call: TRBJ1-2; clone_size: -; cdr3_aa: CASSLLTGWNYGYTF; cdr3_nt: TGTGCCAGCAGCTTGCTGACCGGGTGGAACTATGGCTACACCTTC
v_call: TRBV7-6; d_call: -; j_call: TRBJ2-2; clone_size: -; cdr3_aa: CASSFSSGGLPRTGELFF; cdr3_nt: TGTGCCAGCAGCTTCAGTTCGGGGGGCCTACCCCGTACCGGGGAGCTGTTTTTT
v_call: TRBV6-1; d_call: TRBD1; j_call: TRBJ2-7; clone_size: -; cdr3_aa: CASSEFGTESSYEQYF; cdr3_nt: TGTGCCAGCAGTGAGTTCGGGACAGAGAGCTCCTACGAGCAGTACTTC
v_call: TRBV7-3; d_call: TRBD1; j_call: TRBJ2-2; clone_size: -; cdr3_aa: CASSTTGGNTGELFF; cdr3_nt: TGTGCCAGCAGCACTACAGGGGGCAACACCGGGGAGCTGTTTTTT
v_call: TRBV18; d_call: TRBD2; j_call: TRBJ2-7; clone_size: -; cdr3_aa: CASSPSWTGGRSDEQYF; cdr3_nt: TGTGCCAGCTCACCAAGTTGGACGGGAGGGAGGTCAGACGAGCAGTACTTC
v_call: TRBV5-4; d_call: -; j_call: TRBJ1-3; clone_size: -; cdr3_aa: CASSTPGRMGNTIYF; cdr3_nt: TGTGCCAGCAGCACCCCCGGGAGGATGGGAAACACCATATATTTT
v_call: TRBV19; d_call: -; j_call: TRBJ1-5; clone_size: -; cdr3_aa: CASSIGWDYNQPQHF; cdr3_nt: TGTGCCAGTAGTATTGGTTGGGACTATAATCAGCCCCAGCATTTT
v_call: TRBV5-4; d_call: -; j_call: TRBJ1-1; clone_size: -; cdr3_aa: CASSVRGAGAEAFF; cdr3_nt: TGTGCCAGCAGCGTGAGAGGGGCAGGGGCTGAAGCTTTCTTT
v_call: TRBV6-1; d_call: -; j_call: TRBJ2-3; clone_size: -; cdr3_aa: CASSEASGADGTDTQYF; cdr3_nt: TGTGCCAGCAGTGAAGCTTCAGGGGCGGATGGCACAGATACGCAGTATTTT
v_call: TRBV7-6; d_call: TRBD2; j_call: TRBJ2-7; clone_size: -; cdr3_aa: CASSLSSGAYYEQYF; cdr3_nt: TGTGCCAGCAGCTTATCTAGCGGGGCCTACTACGAGCAGTACTTC
v_call: TRBV19; d_call: TRBD1; j_call: TRBJ1-2; clone_size: -; cdr3_aa: CASRSRQGDYGYTF; cdr3_nt: TGTGCCAGTCGCTCTCGACAGGGGGACTATGGCTACACCTTC
v_call: TRBV12-3/TRBV12-4; d_call: TRBD1; j_call: TRBJ2-1; clone_size: -; cdr3_aa: CASRDRRRNEQFF; cdr3_nt: TGTGCCAGCAGGGACAGGCGTAGAAACGAGCAGTTCTTC
v_call: TRBV7-3; d_call: -; j_call: TRBJ2-1; clone_size: -; cdr3_aa: CASSPDQGGQFF; cdr3_nt: TGTGCCAGCAGCCCGGATCAGGGAGGGCAGTTCTTC
v_call: TRBV7-2; d_call: TRBD1; j_call: TRBJ2-3; clone_size: once; cdr3_aa: CASSTRQGGSTDTQYF; cdr3_nt: TGTGCCAGCAGCACCAGACAGGGGGGGAGCACAGATACGCAGTATTTT
v_call: TRBV19; d_call: -; j_call: TRBJ2-1; clone_size: -; cdr3_aa: CASRQGLFEQFF; cdr3_nt: TGTGCCAGTAGACAGGGACTATTTGAGCAGTTCTTC
v_call: TRBV7-9; d_call: TRBD2; j_call: TRBJ2-7; clone_size: once; cdr3_aa: CASSPRGGREQYF; cdr3_nt: TGTGCCAGCAGCCCGCGGGGGGGGAGGGAGCAGTACTTC
v_call: TRBV2; d_call: -; j_call: TRBJ1-5; clone_size: once; cdr3_aa: CASSGPLGGGTQPQHF; cdr3_nt: TGTGCCAGCAGTGGGCCTCTAGGTGGAGGGACGCAGCCCCAGCATTTT
v_call: TRBV7-9; d_call: TRBD2; j_call: TRBJ2-7; clone_size: -; cdr3_aa: CASSPIAGGNYEQYF; cdr3_nt: TGTGCCAGCAGCCCAATAGCGGGAGGGAACTACGAGCAGTACTTC
v_call: TRBV11-1; d_call: TRBD2; j_call: TRBJ2-7; clone_size: -; cdr3_aa: CASSPLAGGASYEQYF; cdr3_nt: TGTGCCAGCAGCCCGCTAGCGGGAGGGGCGTCCTACGAGCAGTACTTC
v_call: TRBV6-5; d_call: TRBD1; j_call: TRBJ1-2; clone_size: -; cdr3_aa: CASSSTGGGYTF; cdr3_nt: TGTGCCAGCAGTTCGACAGGGGGAGGCTACACCTTC
v_call: TRBV3-1/TRBV3-2; d_call: TRBD2; j_call: TRBJ2-2; clone_size: -; cdr3_aa: CASSHGGSGSVTGELFF; cdr3_nt: TGTGCCAGCAGCCATGGGGGGAGCGGGAGCGTCACCGGGGAGCTGTTTTTT